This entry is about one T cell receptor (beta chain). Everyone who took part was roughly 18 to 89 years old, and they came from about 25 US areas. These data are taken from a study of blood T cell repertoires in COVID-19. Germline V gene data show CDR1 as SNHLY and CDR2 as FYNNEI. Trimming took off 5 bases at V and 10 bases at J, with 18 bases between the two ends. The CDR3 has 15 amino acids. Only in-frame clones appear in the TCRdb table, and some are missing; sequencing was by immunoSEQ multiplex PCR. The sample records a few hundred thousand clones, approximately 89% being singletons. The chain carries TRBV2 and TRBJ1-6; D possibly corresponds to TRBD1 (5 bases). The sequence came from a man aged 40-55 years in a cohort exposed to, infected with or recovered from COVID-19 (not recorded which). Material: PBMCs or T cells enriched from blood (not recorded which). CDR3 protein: CASSLGQGIGSPLHF. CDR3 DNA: TGTGCCAGCAGTCTAGGGCAGGGAATCGGATCACCCCTCCACTTT.